What follows is one TCR beta chain and its context. Its antigen remains unidentified. All participating donors were Caucasian adults from Nashville, Tennessee. In the CD4+ fraction, cells were divided into CD45RA+ naive and CD45RA-negative memory subsets. This record comes from a study of shared clonotypes between healthy human individuals. Study information: Donors were a couple of women and a few men aged 18 to 49.

Produced via immunoSEQ multiplex PCR; TCRdb's table is partial and in-frame only. The data show a few million clones, over 85% seen once. Study-level findings and limits: Shared across a few donors were approximately 5% of the naive CD4 clonotypes.

The V and J ends lost 4 bases and 7 bases respectively, with 11 bases between them. The germline gives CDR1 SGHDT, CDR2 YYEEEE. The CDR3 has 12 amino acids. This clonotype originated in a man younger than 30 in good health. Some clones in this sample may be carry-over from other donors' samples. The chain carries TRBV5-6 and TRBJ1-2, with D perhaps TRBD1 (6 bases). Sample: naive CD4+ T cells from PBMCs. Subset noted: CD45RA+ positively selected. The CDR3 region has the DNA TGTGCCAGCAGCATACAGGGACCTGGCTACACCTTC. Translation gives CASSIQGPGYTF.